Here is one T cell receptor delta chain with its context. This likely stems from a read error, as it lies one base from a far larger clone. These data belong to a study of gamma-delta chains in newborns, infants, children. Turning to the study itself: Innate gammadelta T cells reportedly expand polyclonally right after birth, driven by microbial exposure, per the title.

TCRdb re-identified clones in the reads via CATT. The table records 4,500 to 5,500 delta-chain clones, about 4.8% of them present only once. This CDR3 region has 15 residues. CDR1 is GEAIGNYY and CDR2 is EKD in the germline V gene. J was trimmed by 4 bases and V by 2 bases; bases with no gene match: 6. This clonotype originated in a child who was a newborn, infant or young child, either healthy, febrile or measles-vaccinated (not recorded which). V and J are TRDV2 and TRDJ2; 7 positions match TRDD3. The sample consisted of blood. In DNA, the CDR3 is TGTGCCTGTGACATACTGAGGGATACGACAGCACAACTCTTCTTT. Residues: CACDILRDTTAQLFF.